This record looks at one T cell receptor (beta chain) sequence and its context. Its target antigen remains unknown. Qualities for individual bases were not recorded, and no much larger clone is one base off. This record comes from a study of PD-L1 blockade in urothelial cancer listed by TCRdb under 2017. Background on the whole study: Every patient began therapy in 2014 and was given atezolizumab 1,200 mg intravenously every 3 weeks. Twenty-five of 29 patients were identified as males with urothelial cancer of bladder origin, and a prior smoking history was reported by 18 of 29 patients. Patients had an ECOG performance status of 0 or 1 and had received between 0 and 3 prior chemotherapy regimens. Blood samples were analyzed at 3 weeks after treatment start (second dose) and at 6 weeks after treatment start. Blood samples gave median yields of about 140,000 T cells and some 80,000 unique TCRs, along with a median clonality of approximately 0.08. The study, an exploratory multi-omic analysis, examined somatic, immune and clinical correlates of response to PD-L1 blockade with atezolizumab in urothelial cancer. TCR sequencing covered pretreatment tumor samples and matched, serially collected peripheral blood taken before and after atezolizumab treatment. Durable clinical benefit was defined as progression-free survival longer than 6 months, and TCR features were also tested against progression-free and overall survival. In the same patients, pretreatment tumors underwent whole exome sequencing and RNA sequencing in addition to TCR sequencing. Durable clinical benefit was achieved by nine patients but not by the remaining 20. Pretreatment blood TCR-seq was available for about 30 patients, at least one posttreatment blood collection was obtained for about 24 patients, and tumor TCR-seq was available for about 24 patients. General conclusions and limits of the study: Patients with durable benefit showed greater expansion of tumor-associated TCR clones in peripheral blood 3 weeks after starting treatment (n ≈ 23, p = 0.022). Small sample size (n of about 30) and many exploratory analyses mean the results are intended to be hypothesis-generating. A pretreatment peripheral blood TCR clonality below the median was linked to improved progression-free and overall survival.

From a lookup of the germline V gene, CDR1 and CDR2 are MGHDK and SYGVNS. The CDR3 has 17 amino acids, counting the end cysteine and phenylalanine. The retained sequence is limited to the CDR3, 51 bases, with the frame set at the first base. Trimming takes 5 bases off V and 0 bases off J; junction bases not matched to a gene: 10. Explained via the paper, the time point label denotes: pretreatment peripheral blood. The cohort comprised around 30 patients with locally advanced or metastatic urothelial carcinoma treated at Memorial Sloan Kettering on a trial protocol. Peripheral blood mononuclear cells were collected from each patient pretreatment and during treatment, giving between 1 and 8 total time points per patient. The Qiagen DNeasy Blood extraction kit was used to purify genomic DNA from total PBMCs and tumor samples. PBMCs were collected pretreatment and during treatment, and were isolated and stored as previously described.

Synthetic TCR analog templates were spiked into each PCR so that absolute template abundance could be estimated from read counts. The immunoSEQ assay was used to amplify TCRbeta CDR3 regions from genomic DNA with bias-controlled V and J gene primers. Sequencing of rearranged TCRbeta segments was performed at approximately 20X coverage. Concerning the study's data processing: Sequencing errors were corrected by clustering, and CDR3s were annotated against IMGT so that V, D and J genes could be assigned. Downstream analyses used only productive TCRbeta rearrangements and left out out-of-frame or stop-codon sequences. Clonality was computed as one minus Shannon entropy normalized by the log of the number of unique productive sequences. Fisher's exact test with Benjamini-Hochberg correction, using a cutoff of adjusted p below 0.01, was how clones that differed between time points or between blood and tumor were identified. Sourced from immuneACCESS, this table was stored by TCRdb with only in-frame sequences that have V and J called. A share of the clones is absent; for the studies checked, an unresolved V gene accounts for under half, and the remainder has no known explanation. The V and J calls and the clone size are those of that table, but D and trimming were determined from the DNA. The sample table contains about 93,000 clones; only one count was recorded for nearly 90% of them. Clones ranked in the top ten supply around 1.5% of the sample.

Rearrangement joined TRBV25-1 to TRBJ1-5, with TRBD1 identical over 7 junction bases. The sequenced sample was PBMCs, obtained around atezolizumab (anti-PD-L1) treatment. This TCR derives from a man aged 55 to 70 with urothelial cancer. The bases are TGTGCCAGCAGTAGTGGGACAGCCCTTTATAGCAATCAGCCCCAGCATTTT. It codes for CASSSGTALYSNQPQHF.